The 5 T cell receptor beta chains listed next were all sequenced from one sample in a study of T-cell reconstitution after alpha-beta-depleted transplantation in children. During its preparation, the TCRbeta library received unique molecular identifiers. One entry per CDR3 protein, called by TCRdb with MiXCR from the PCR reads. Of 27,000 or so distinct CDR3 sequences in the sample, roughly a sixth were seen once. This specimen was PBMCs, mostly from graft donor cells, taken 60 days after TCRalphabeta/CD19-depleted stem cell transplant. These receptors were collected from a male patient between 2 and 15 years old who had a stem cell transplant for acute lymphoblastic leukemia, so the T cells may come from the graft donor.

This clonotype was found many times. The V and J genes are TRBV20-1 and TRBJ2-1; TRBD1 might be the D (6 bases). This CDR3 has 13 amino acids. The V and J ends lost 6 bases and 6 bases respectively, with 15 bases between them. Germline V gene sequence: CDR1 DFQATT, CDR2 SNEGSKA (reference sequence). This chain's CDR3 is CSARGPVANEQFF. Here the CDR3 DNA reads TGCAGTGCCAGGGGTCCGGTGGCCAATGAGCAGTTCTTC.

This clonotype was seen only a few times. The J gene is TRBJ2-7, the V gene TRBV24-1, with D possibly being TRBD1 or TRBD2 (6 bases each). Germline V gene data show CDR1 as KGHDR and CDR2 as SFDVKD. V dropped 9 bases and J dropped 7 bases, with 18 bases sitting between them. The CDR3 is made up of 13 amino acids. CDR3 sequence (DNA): TGTGCCACCGGCGGGACATACCCCTGGGAGCAGTACTTC. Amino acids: CATGGTYPWEQYF.

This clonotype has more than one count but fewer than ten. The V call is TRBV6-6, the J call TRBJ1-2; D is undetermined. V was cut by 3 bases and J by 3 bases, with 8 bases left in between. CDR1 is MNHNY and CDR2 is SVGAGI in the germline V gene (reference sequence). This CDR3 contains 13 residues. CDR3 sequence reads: CASSYGVDYGYTF. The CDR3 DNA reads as TGTGCCAGCAGTTATGGGGTTGACTATGGCTACACCTTC.

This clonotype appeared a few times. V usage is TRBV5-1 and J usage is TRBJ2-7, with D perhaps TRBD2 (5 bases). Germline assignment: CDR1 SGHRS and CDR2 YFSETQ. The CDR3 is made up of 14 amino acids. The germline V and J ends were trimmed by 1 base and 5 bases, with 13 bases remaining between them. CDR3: CASSLFREMNEQYF. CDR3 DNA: TGCGCCAGCAGCTTGTTTCGGGAAATGAACGAGCAGTACTTC.

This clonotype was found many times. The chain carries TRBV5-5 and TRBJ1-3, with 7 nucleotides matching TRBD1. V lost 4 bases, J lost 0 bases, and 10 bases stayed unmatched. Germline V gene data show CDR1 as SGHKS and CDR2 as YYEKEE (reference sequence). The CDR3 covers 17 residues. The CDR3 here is CASSLGQVLFSGNTIYF. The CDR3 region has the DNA TGTGCCAGCAGCCTAGGACAGGTCCTGTTCTCTGGAAACACCATATATTTT.